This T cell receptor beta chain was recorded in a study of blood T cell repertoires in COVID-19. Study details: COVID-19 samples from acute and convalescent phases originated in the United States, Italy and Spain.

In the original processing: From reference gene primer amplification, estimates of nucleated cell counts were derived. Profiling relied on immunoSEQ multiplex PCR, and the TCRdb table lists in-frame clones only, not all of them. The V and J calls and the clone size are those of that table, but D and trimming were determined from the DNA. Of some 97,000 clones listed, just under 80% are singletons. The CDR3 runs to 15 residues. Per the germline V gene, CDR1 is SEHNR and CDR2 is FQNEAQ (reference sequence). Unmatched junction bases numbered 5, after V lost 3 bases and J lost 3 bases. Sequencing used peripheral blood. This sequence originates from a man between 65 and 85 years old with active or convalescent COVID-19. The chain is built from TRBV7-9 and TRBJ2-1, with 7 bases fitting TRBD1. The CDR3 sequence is CASSLLGTVYNEQFF. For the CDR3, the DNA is TGTGCCAGCAGCTTGTTGGGGACAGTCTACAATGAGCAGTTCTTC.